A single sample gave rise to the 27 T cell receptor beta chains below, sequenced in a study. TCRdb passed the 5' RACE reads through MiXCR, listing each CDR3 protein once. In the table there are roughly 39,000 distinct CDR3 sequences, under 20% of which are singletons. Material: naive CD4+ T cells sorted from a lymph node. Regarding subset: naive CD4+ T cells, CD4+CD45RA+CD25-. The receptors come from a female donor with breast cancer.

This clonotype was observed a handful of times. V and J are TRBV25-1 and TRBJ2-3; perhaps TRBD2 as D (5 bases). The germline V and J ends were trimmed by 2 bases and 3 bases, with 9 bases remaining between them. The CDR3 loop spans 14 amino acids. Germline values: CDR1 MGHDK, CDR2 SYGVNS. The CDR3 loop reads CASSENRRTDTQYF. The DNA of the CDR3 is TGTGCCAGCAGTGAAAATAGGAGGACAGATACGCAGTATTTT.

This clonotype was detected ten times or more. This chain joins TRBV4-3 and TRBJ2-7; no firm D call. Deletions cut 3 bases from V and 6 bases from J, with 15 bases between. CDR1 and CDR2 from the germline V gene are LGHNA and YSLEER. The CDR3 spans 14 residues. The CDR3, as DNA: TGCGCCAGCAGCCAGAGTTGGGGTTCGGGCGAGCAGTACTTC. Encoded protein: CASSQSWGSGEQYF.

This chain uses TRBV20-1 with TRBJ2-7, with TRBD2 matching 7 bases. The germline gives CDR1 DFQATT, CDR2 SNEGSKA (reference sequence). V was pared by 8 bases and J by 2 bases, with 12 bases of the junction left unmatched. This CDR3 spans 14 amino acids. This CDR3 is CSPRGSGSTYEQYF. The CDR3 coding sequence is TGCAGTCCTCGGGGTAGCGGGTCTACCTACGAGCAGTACTTC.

In this sample, this clonotype turned up many times. The chain carries TRBV20-1 and TRBJ2-1, with TRBD2 matching over 8 bases. The CDR3 runs 14 residues. V lost 4 bases and J lost 2; bases outside the gene matches: 4. The germline V gene encodes CDR1 DFQATT and CDR2 SNEGSKA (reference sequence). CDR3: CSAKFSGTYNEQFF. The CDR3 DNA reads as TGCAGTGCTAAGTTTAGCGGGACCTACAATGAGCAGTTCTTC.

The J gene is TRBJ2-7, the V gene TRBV5-1; no firm D call. CDR3 length equals 12 residues. CDR1 is SGHRS, CDR2 YFSETQ, per germline. V was pared by 5 bases and J by 7 bases, with 13 bases between. The DNA for the CDR3 is TGCGCCAGCAGTCAGACTCTCGGGGAGCAGTACTTC. Translating it yields CASSQTLGEQYF.

This clonotype was seen a few times. The rearrangement joins TRBV6-1 to TRBJ2-7; either TRBD1 or TRBD2 may fit D (5 bases each). Germline V lookup: CDR1 MNHNS, CDR2 SASEGT. The CDR3 is 15 amino acids. V lost 0 bases and J lost 2, with 11 bases in between. The CDR3 region has the DNA TGTGCCAGCAGTGAAGCGCATCTGGGGGCCTACGAGCAGTACTTC. Translating it yields CASSEAHLGAYEQYF.

The rearrangement uses TRBV11-2 and TRBJ1-1; unclear D gene. Trimming took 8 bases from V and 1 from J, leaving 20 bases between them. This CDR3 contains 16 residues. Germline CDR1 SGHAT, CDR2 FQNNGV. The CDR3 loop reads CASARGEATTNTEAFF. CDR3 DNA sequence: TGTGCCAGCGCACGTGGGGAGGCCACCACGAACACTGAAGCTTTCTTT.

A word on this clonotype: A much bigger clone sits one base away, suggesting this may be a read error. The chain is built from TRBV6-5 and TRBJ2-5; 9 bases match TRBD1. CDR3 length equals 16 residues. Germline CDR1 and CDR2: MNHEY and SVGAGI. With 4 bases clipped from V and 13 bases from J, the junction kept 19 bases outside the gene matches. CDR3 nucleotide sequence: TGTGCCAGCAGTTCCATGAGGACAGGGGCTCCGTCCAGTCCGTACTTC. It translates to CASSSMRTGAPSSPYF.

The chain links TRBV7-9 to TRBJ1-4; TRBD1 is a possible D gene (5 bases). V shed 5 bases and J shed 8 bases, with 18 bases lying between them. Per the germline V gene, CDR1 is SEHNR and CDR2 is FQNEAQ (reference sequence). The CDR3 has 15 amino acids. Here the CDR3 reads CASSPRGTRGEKLFF. Here the CDR3 DNA reads TGTGCCAGCAGCCCTAGAGGGACCCGGGGGGAAAAACTGTTTTTT.

This clonotype was picked up a small number of times. The chain carries TRBV20-1 and TRBJ1-5; no clear D. The CDR3 consists of 16 residues. Trimming stripped 0 bases from V and 3 bases from J, with 15 bases between. Germline values: CDR1 DFQATT, CDR2 SNEGSKA (reference sequence). CDR3 nucleotides: TGCAGTGCTAGAGATCCGTCCCTCCCTATCAATCAGCCCCAGCATTTT. Translated, it gives CSARDPSLPINQPQHF.

V usage is TRBV7-9 and J usage is TRBJ2-7; tentatively, D is TRBD1 (7 bases). The CDR3 loop spans 16 amino acids. V lost 5 bases, J lost 5 bases, and 22 bases lay in between. CDR1 SEHNR and CDR2 FQNEAQ come from the germline V gene (reference sequence). The CDR3 here is CASSPTLAGGLNEQYF. CDR3 coding DNA: TGTGCCAGCAGCCCTACCCTGGCAGGGGGACTTAACGAGCAGTACTTC.

This chain joins TRBV7-9 and TRBJ2-7; tentative D call: TRBD2 (6 bases). The germline V gene encodes CDR1 SEHNR and CDR2 FQNEAQ (reference sequence). The CDR3 extends over 18 amino acids. The V end lost 5 bases, the J end lost 4 bases, and 27 bases lay between the germline ends. The CDR3 protein is CASSRGYSSANGSYEQYF. CDR3 nucleotide sequence: TGTGCCAGCAGCCGGGGGTATAGTAGTGCGAACGGATCTTACGAGCAGTACTTC. Based on the CDR3 plus reference TRBV7-9 and TRBJ2-7, the full variable domain is DTGVSQNPRHKITKRGQNVTFRCDPISEHNRLYWYRQTLGQGPEFLTYFQNEAQLEKSRLLSDRFSAERPKGSFSTLEIQRTEQGDSAMYLCASSRGYSSANGSYEQYFGPGTRLTVT.

DNA for the CDR3: TGTGCCAGCAGTTACTCGCACAGGGGGGAAACTGAAGCTTTCTTT. The encoded protein is CASSYSHRGETEAFF. The rearrangement links TRBV6-2 or TRBV6-3 to TRBJ1-1, with 8 positions matching TRBD1. The CDR3 sequence is 15 residues long. The V segment lost 0 bases and the J segment 5 bases; nucleotides outside the gene matches: 5. Germline lookup yields CDR1 MNHEY and CDR2 SVGEGT.

Comments on this clonotype: The conserved final phenylalanine or tryptophan is absent from the CDR3, which likely points to a read error. V is TRBV12-3 or TRBV12-4 and J is TRBJ2-7; no clear D. The germline V and J ends were trimmed by 3 bases and 3 bases, with 9 bases remaining between them. CDR3 length: 13 amino acids. For the CDR3, the DNA is TGTGCCAGCAGTTTCTCGGGCAACTACGAGCAGTACTAC. It translates to CASSFSGNYEQYY.

This clonotype was detected ten times or more. The chain links TRBV7-2 to TRBJ2-3; a possible D gene is TRBD1 (6 bases). The ends were cut back, 8 bases at V and 2 bases at J, with 11 bases in the middle. Germline loops: CDR1 SGHTA, CDR2 FQGNSA. The CDR3 length is 13 residues. CDR3 bases: TGTGCCAGCGGCACAGGGAACACAGATACGCAGTATTTT. This translates into CASGTGNTDTQYF.

This clonotype has more than one count but fewer than ten. J is TRBJ2-7 and V is TRBV5-1; a possible D gene is TRBD1 (6 bases). V lost 4 bases and J 6 bases, leaving 20 bases between the germline ends. The CDR3 has 15 amino acids. Looked up from germline, CDR1 is SGHRS and CDR2 is YFSETQ. This CDR3 reads CASSRDPTGSREQYF. The DNA of the CDR3 is TGCGCCAGCAGCCGGGACCCGACAGGCTCACGCGAGCAGTACTTC.

This chain uses TRBV28 with TRBJ2-5, with 10 bases that match TRBD1. The V gene's germline CDR1 is MDHEN and CDR2 SYDVKM. The CDR3 runs 13 residues. The V segment lost 4 bases and the J segment 7 bases; nucleotides outside the gene matches: 3. The CDR3: CASSSGQGRTQYF. As DNA, the CDR3 is TGTGCCAGCAGTTCGGGACAGGGGCGGACCCAGTACTTC.

V usage is TRBV7-6 and J usage is TRBJ2-3; 7 bases match TRBD2. The V gene end was trimmed by 5 bases and the J gene end by 4 bases; junction bases not matched to a gene: 12. CDR1 is SGHVS and CDR2 is FNYEAQ in the germline V gene. CDR3 length equals 16 residues. In DNA, the CDR3 is TGTGCCAGCAGCCCTCTTGGCGGGGGTTCGGCAGATACGCAGTATTTT. This encodes CASSPLGGGSADTQYF.

This clonotype has only a few counts. The genes are TRBV29-1 and TRBJ2-5, with D tentatively TRBD2 (6 bases). The germline gives CDR1 SQVTM, CDR2 ANQGSEA. The length of the CDR3 is 16 residues. V was clipped by 3 bases and J by 5 bases, with 22 bases between them. CDR3 in amino acids: CSVEGLAGQVGETQYF. The CDR3 nucleotides are TGCAGCGTTGAGGGGTTGGCGGGGCAGGTTGGTGAGACCCAGTACTTC.

This clonotype was recorded only once. The chain joins TRBV5-1 to TRBJ2-7; D is perhaps TRBD2 (6 bases). With 4 bases removed from V and 1 base from J, the gap between germline ends came to 15 bases. CDR3 length: 15 residues. Germline CDR1 reads SGHRS; CDR2 reads YFSETQ. The CDR3 coding sequence is TGCGCCAGCAGCGTCGATGGGAGGAGGTCCTACGAGCAGTACTTC. This translates into CASSVDGRRSYEQYF.

The chain couples TRBV7-2 to TRBJ2-7; no clear D gene. V gave up 2 bases and J gave up 6 bases, with 8 bases separating them. The CDR3 extends over 12 amino acids. Germline loops: CDR1 SGHTA, CDR2 FQGNSA. The CDR3 nucleotides read TGTGCCAGCAGCTTATCCCCTCTCGAGCAGTACTTC. Translated: CASSLSPLEQYF.

The genes are TRBV20-1 and TRBJ2-7, with D uncertain. CDR1 DFQATT and CDR2 SNEGSKA come from the germline V gene (reference sequence). Trimming stripped 2 bases from V and 0 bases from J, with 14 bases between. This CDR3 is built from 15 residues. For the CDR3, the DNA is TGCAGTGCTAGAAATCCCCGGACGGCCTCCTACGAGCAGTACTTC. The encoded protein is CSARNPRTASYEQYF.

The chain combines TRBV5-1 with TRBJ2-3; D gene uncertain. The germline gives CDR1 SGHRS, CDR2 YFSETQ. V lost 2 bases to trimming and J lost 2 bases, with 9 bases between them. CDR3 size: 14 residues. The CDR3 DNA sequence: TGCGCCAGCAGCTTCTCTGACCCCACAGATACGCAGTATTTT. Its translation: CASSFSDPTDTQYF. Variable domain in full (rest from reference TRBV5-1 and TRBJ2-3): KAGVTQTPRYLIKTRGQQVTLSCSPISGHRSVSWYQQTPGQGLQFLFEYFSETQRNKGNFPGRFSGRQFSNSRSEMNVSTLELGDSALYLCASSFSDPTDTQYFGPGTRLTVL.

Ten or more counts support this clonotype. This chain links TRBV5-1 with TRBJ2-5; D possibly corresponds to TRBD2 (7 bases). Germline CDR1 SGHRS, CDR2 YFSETQ. V was pared by 1 base and J by 6 bases, with 16 bases between. This CDR3 has 15 amino acids. CDR3 amino acids: CASSLWGAREKTQYF. CDR3 nucleotides: TGCGCCAGCAGCTTGTGGGGGGCGCGGGAGAAGACCCAGTACTTC.

This clonotype has only a few counts. The V gene is TRBV29-1, the J gene TRBJ2-1; TRBD2 matches 9 bases. Trimming cost V 7 bases and J 9 bases; bases outside gene matches: 13. The CDR3 contains 14 residues. Germline loops: CDR1 SQVTM, CDR2 ANQGSEA. CDR3 loop: CSAALLAGTGEQFF. The CDR3 coding sequence is TGCAGCGCCGCACTGCTAGCGGGAACGGGTGAGCAGTTCTTC.

The chain employs TRBV4-1 and TRBJ1-3; D gene unclear. The length of the CDR3 is 18 residues. V was trimmed by 1 base and J by 0 bases, leaving 16 bases between them. CDR1 and CDR2 from the germline V gene are MGHRA and YSYEKL. The chain's CDR3 is CASSQGSSRGSSGNTIYF. In DNA form, the CDR3 reads TGCGCCAGCAGCCAAGGTAGCTCGCGAGGGAGCTCTGGAAACACCATATATTTT.

This clonotype was recorded many times. V and J are TRBV5-1 and TRBJ1-1; 10 bases fit TRBD1. Losses at the gene ends were 4 bases for V and 7 bases for J; bases not matched to a gene: 10. The CDR3 sequence is 15 residues long. Per the germline V gene, CDR1 is SGHRS and CDR2 is YFSETQ. The CDR3 here is CASSAGTGELGEAFF. CDR3 DNA sequence: TGCGCCAGCAGCGCCGGGACAGGGGAGTTGGGTGAAGCTTTCTTT.